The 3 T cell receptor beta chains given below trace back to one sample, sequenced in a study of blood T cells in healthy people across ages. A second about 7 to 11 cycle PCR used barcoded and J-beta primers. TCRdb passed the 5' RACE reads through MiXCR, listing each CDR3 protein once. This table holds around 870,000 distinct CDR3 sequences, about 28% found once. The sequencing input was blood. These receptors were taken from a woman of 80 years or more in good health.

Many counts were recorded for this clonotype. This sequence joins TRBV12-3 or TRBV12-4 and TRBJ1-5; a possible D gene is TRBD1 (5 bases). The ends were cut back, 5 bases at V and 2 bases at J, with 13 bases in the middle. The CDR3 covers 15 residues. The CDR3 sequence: CASSDRGLGNQPQHF. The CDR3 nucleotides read TGTGCCAGCAGTGACAGAGGGCTAGGCAATCAGCCCCAGCATTTT.

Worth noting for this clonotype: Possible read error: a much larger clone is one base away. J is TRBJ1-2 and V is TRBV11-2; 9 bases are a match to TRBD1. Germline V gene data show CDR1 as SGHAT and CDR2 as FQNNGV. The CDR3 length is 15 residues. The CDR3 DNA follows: TGTGCCTGCAGCTTAGGGACAGGGTCCGGTTATGGCTACACCTTC. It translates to CACSLGTGSGYGYTF.

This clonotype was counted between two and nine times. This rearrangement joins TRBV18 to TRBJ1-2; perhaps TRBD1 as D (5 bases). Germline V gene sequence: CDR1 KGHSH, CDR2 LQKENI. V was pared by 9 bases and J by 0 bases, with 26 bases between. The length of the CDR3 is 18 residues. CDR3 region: CASLTTSGTRGTNYGYTF. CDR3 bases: TGTGCCAGTCTCACCACATCGGGCACTAGGGGTACTAACTATGGCTACACCTTC.